The 9 T cell receptor beta chains presented below share a single source sample, sequenced in a study of blood T cells in healthy people across ages. A J-beta primer mix and a sample-barcoded 5' primer were used in a second PCR of about 6 to 12 cycles. TCRdb processed the 5' RACE reads anew with MiXCR; each CDR3 protein has one entry. The sample includes 1.5 million to 2 million distinct CDR3 sequences, about 50% of them seen just once. The sequencing sample was made of blood. Receptors were obtained from a woman between 40 and 55 years old in good health.

This clonotype was detected a few times. The gene calls are TRBV6-2 or TRBV6-3 and TRBJ2-3; 7 bases agree with TRBD2. V gave up 8 bases and J gave up 1 base; unmatched junction bases: 6. Germline V gives CDR1 MNHEY, CDR2 SVGEGT. The CDR3 totals 14 residues. The CDR3 nucleotides are TGTGCCAGCGGGAAAAGCGGGGGCACAGATACGCAGTATTTT. It codes for CASGKSGGTDTQYF.

This clonotype was counted between two and nine times. V is TRBV6-5 and J is TRBJ2-6; D not certain. Germline V gene data show CDR1 as MNHEY and CDR2 as SVGAGI. CDR3 length: 14 amino acids. V lost 6 bases and J lost 2, with 8 bases in between. CDR3 in DNA: TGTGCCAGCAGAAAGGAGACTGGGGCCAACGTCCTGACTTTC. Encoded protein: CASRKETGANVLTF.

The CDR3 reads CASNFRNQPQHF. The CDR3 region has the DNA TGTGCCAGCAATTTTCGCAATCAGCCCCAGCATTTT. The chain has TRBV12-3 or TRBV12-4 and TRBJ1-5; no clear D gene. The CDR3 has 12 amino acids. The V gene lost 7 bases and the J gene lost 2 bases, with 6 bases spanning the gap.

The chain employs TRBV4-2 and TRBJ1-4; 7 nucleotides align to TRBD1. The junction had 7 bases not matched to a gene; V was cut back by 5 bases and J by 4 bases. The CDR3 length is 15 residues. Germline assignment: CDR1 LGHNA and CDR2 YNFKEQ. This chain's CDR3 is CASSAPGTDNEKLFF. The CDR3 DNA sequence: TGTGCCAGCAGCGCGCCCGGGACAGATAATGAAAAACTGTTTTTT.

This clonotype was seen at least ten times. V usage is TRBV13 and J usage is TRBJ2-5, with 9 nucleotides matching TRBD2. With 4 bases clipped from V and 4 bases from J, the junction kept 4 bases outside the gene matches. Germline loops: CDR1 PRHDT, CDR2 FYEKMQ (reference sequence). The CDR3 consists of 14 residues. Here the CDR3 reads CASSSAGLAETQYF. The CDR3 region has the DNA TGTGCCAGCAGCTCCGCGGGACTAGCAGAGACCCAGTACTTC.

The J gene is TRBJ2-1, the V gene TRBV20-1; unclear D gene. Germline V lookup: CDR1 DFQATT, CDR2 SNEGSKA (reference sequence). CDR3 length: 12 residues. Trimming cost V 0 bases and J 5 bases, with 5 bases left between them. The CDR3: CSARDINNEQFF. CDR3 in DNA: TGCAGTGCTAGAGATATAAACAATGAGCAGTTCTTC.

The chain employs TRBV5-1 and TRBJ2-7, with 8 bases matching TRBD1. Germline trimming cut 4 bases from V and 2 bases from J; bases unmatched to any gene: 8. CDR3 size: 15 residues. Per the germline V gene, CDR1 is SGHRS and CDR2 is YFSETQ. The CDR3 DNA reads TGCGCCAGCAGCCCTGGACAGGGATGGCCCTACGAGCAGTACTTC. The encoded protein is CASSPGQGWPYEQYF. The full variable domain, its missing parts supplied by reference TRBV5-1 and TRBJ2-7, is KAGVTQTPRYLIKTRGQQVTLSCSPISGHRSVSWYQQTPGQGLQFLFEYFSETQRNKGNFPGRFSGRQFSNSRSEMNVSTLELGDSALYLCASSPGQGWPYEQYFGPGTRLTVT.

The V gene is TRBV7-9, the J gene TRBJ2-1; D is ambiguous. Germline CDR1 is SEHNR and CDR2 is FQNEAQ (reference sequence). There are 12 residues in the CDR3. V was clipped by 7 bases and J by 5 bases, with 9 bases between them. The CDR3, as DNA: TGTGCCAGCATGATGGACGACAATGAGCAGTTCTTC. It is translated as CASMMDDNEQFF.

The chain employs TRBV5-8 and TRBJ1-2, with TRBD1 matching over 8 bases. CDR1 is SGHTS, CDR2 YDEGEE, per germline. V dropped 4 bases and J dropped 8; count of bases not matched to a gene: 10. The CDR3 loop spans 14 amino acids. CDR3 in DNA: TGTGCCAGCAGCCAGGACAGGGTTAAACACGGCTACACCTTC. This gives the protein CASSQDRVKHGYTF. The full variable domain, with the rest looked up from reference TRBV5-8 and TRBJ1-2, is EAGVTQSPTHLIKTRGQQATLRCSPISGHTSVYWYQQALGLGLQFLLWYDEGEERNRGNFPPRFSGRQFPNYSSELNVNALELEDSALYLCASSQDRVKHGYTFGSGTRLTVV.